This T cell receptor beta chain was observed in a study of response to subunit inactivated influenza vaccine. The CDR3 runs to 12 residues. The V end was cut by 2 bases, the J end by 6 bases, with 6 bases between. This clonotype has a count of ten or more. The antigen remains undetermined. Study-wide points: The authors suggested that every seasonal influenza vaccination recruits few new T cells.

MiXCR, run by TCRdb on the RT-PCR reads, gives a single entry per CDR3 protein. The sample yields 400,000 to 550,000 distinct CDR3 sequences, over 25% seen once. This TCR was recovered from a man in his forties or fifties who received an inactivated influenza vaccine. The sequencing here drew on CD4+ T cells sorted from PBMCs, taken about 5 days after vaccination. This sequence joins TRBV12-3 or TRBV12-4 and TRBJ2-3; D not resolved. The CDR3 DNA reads TGTGCCAGCAGTTTAACCCCGGATACGCAGTATTTT. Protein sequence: CASSLTPDTQYF.